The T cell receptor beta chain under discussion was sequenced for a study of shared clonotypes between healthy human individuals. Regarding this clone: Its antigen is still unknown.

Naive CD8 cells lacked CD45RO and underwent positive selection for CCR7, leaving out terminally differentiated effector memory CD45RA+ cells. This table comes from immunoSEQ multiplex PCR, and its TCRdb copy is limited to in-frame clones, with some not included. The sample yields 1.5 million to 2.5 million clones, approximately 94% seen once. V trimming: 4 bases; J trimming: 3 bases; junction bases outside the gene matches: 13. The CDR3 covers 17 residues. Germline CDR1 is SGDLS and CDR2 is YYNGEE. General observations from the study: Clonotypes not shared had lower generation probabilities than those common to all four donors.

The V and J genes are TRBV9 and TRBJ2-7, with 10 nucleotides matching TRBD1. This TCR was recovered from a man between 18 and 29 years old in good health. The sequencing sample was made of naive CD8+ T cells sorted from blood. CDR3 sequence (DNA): TGTGCCAGCAGCCCCACGACCGGGACAGGGGCCTTCTACGAGCAGTACTTC. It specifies CASSPTTGTGAFYEQYF.